One sample yielded the 13 T cell receptor beta chains listed below, sequenced in a study of blood T cells in healthy people across ages (dated by TCRdb to the mid-2010s). Library preparation was by 5' RACE. For sequencing, an Illumina HiSeq 2500 was employed. A second roughly 6 to 11 cycle PCR used a sample-barcoded 5' primer and a J-beta primer mix. TCRdb's own reprocessing of the public reads used fastp at Q25 and MiXCR and kept productive beta chains. Rows matching on CDR3 protein sequence are summarized as one entry with the most common DNA and genes. The sample table shows under 1,000,000 distinct CDR3 sequences, and around 36% are seen once. The ten largest clones represent 10% to 15% of the sample. Material for sequencing was blood. These receptors all stem from a man aged 18 to 29 in good health.

The gene calls are TRBV7-2 and TRBJ2-7; 7 positions agree with TRBD2. Germline V CDR1 and CDR2: SGHTA, FQGNSA. The CDR3 is 14 residues long. V shed 4 bases, J shed 7 bases, and the junction held 10 bases outside the gene matches. The CDR3 reads CASSWGGPYNEQYF. The CDR3 nucleotides read TGTGCCAGCAGCTGGGGGGGACCCTACAATGAGCAGTACTTC.

The table lists this clonotype with a few counts. This rearrangement joins TRBV6-1 to TRBJ2-5; D uncertain. The germline V gene has CDR1 MNHNS and CDR2 SASEGT. CDR3 length: 14 amino acids. V was trimmed by 10 bases and J by 4 bases, leaving 19 bases between them. The CDR3 loop is CATSPSGNRETQYF. The CDR3 DNA sequence: TGTGCCACCTCCCCGTCTGGAAATAGAGAGACCCAGTACTTC.

This clonotype appeared a single time. The chain uses TRBV20-1 and TRBJ2-1, with 11 bases fitting TRBD1. The CDR3 is made up of 14 amino acids. Germline CDR1 is DFQATT and CDR2 is SNEGSKA (reference sequence). V trimming: 6 bases; J trimming: 6 bases; junction bases outside the gene matches: 7. In DNA form, the CDR3 reads TGCAGTGCATTGGACAGGGGGCTCGGCAATGAGCAGTTCTTC. It yields the protein CSALDRGLGNEQFF.

Points on this clonotype: A junction end diverges from the germline sequence, so it may reflect a read error. The rearrangement links TRBV7-2 to TRBJ2-5; 7 bases match TRBD2. The CDR3 has 14 residues. Germline V gene lookup returns CDR1 SGHTA and CDR2 FQGNSA. The CDR3 bases are TGTGCCAGCAGCCTAGCGGCCCAGTTAGAGACCCAGTACTTC. Translation: CASSLAAQLETQYF.

J is TRBJ2-1 and V is TRBV29-1, with D possibly matching TRBD1 (5 bases). The CDR3 is 16 amino acids. Germline values: CDR1 SQVTM, CDR2 ANQGSEA. The V end was cut by 1 base, the J end by 2 bases, with 15 bases between. The CDR3 DNA reads as TGCAGCGTTGAAGTCAGAGACAGAGGACCCTACAATGAGCAGTTCTTC. This translates into CSVEVRDRGPYNEQFF.

The J gene is TRBJ2-4, the V gene TRBV7-8; D ambiguous. The length of the CDR3 is 15 residues. V dropped 4 bases and J dropped 0 bases, with 10 bases sitting between them. In germline, CDR1 is SGHVS, CDR2 FQNEAQ. For the CDR3, the DNA is TGTGCCAGCAGCTCGCTTCAGGCAGCCAAAAACATTCAGTACTTC. It translates to CASSSLQAAKNIQYF. The full variable domain, rest sourced from reference TRBV7-8 and TRBJ2-4, is GAGVSQSPRYKVAKRGQDVALRCDPISGHVSLFWYQQALGQGPEFLTYFQNEAQLDKSGLPSDRFFAERPEGSVSTLKIQRTQQEDSAVYLCASSSLQAAKNIQYFGAGTRLSVL.

The V call is TRBV9, the J call TRBJ2-3; no reliable D call. V was pared by 0 bases and J by 2 bases, with 7 bases between. The CDR3 sequence is 14 residues long. Per the germline V gene, CDR1 is SGDLS and CDR2 is YYNGEE. In DNA form, the CDR3 reads TGTGCCAGCAGCGTAGGATCGGCCACAGATACGCAGTATTTT. Residues: CASSVGSATDTQYF.

The chain combines TRBV10-2 with TRBJ1-5; the D is unclear. Trimming removed 0 bases at V and 3 bases at J, with 6 bases between. The CDR3 sequence is 14 residues long. CDR1 WSHSY and CDR2 SAAADI come from the germline V gene. CDR3 DNA: TGCGCCAGCAGTGAGTCGGGGAACAATCAGCCCCAGCATTTT. Encoded protein: CASSESGNNQPQHF.

The chain combines TRBV20-1 with TRBJ2-2, with 10 bases matching TRBD2. CDR1 is DFQATT, CDR2 SNEGSKA, per germline (reference sequence). The CDR3 loop spans 17 amino acids. J was trimmed by 0 bases and V by 0 bases; bases with no gene match: 4. In nucleotides, the CDR3 is TGCAGTGCTAGAGATGGGCTAGCGGGGGCGAACACCGGGGAGCTGTTTTTT. This codes for CSARDGLAGANTGELFF.

This clonotype has more than one count but fewer than ten. This rearrangement joins TRBV30 to TRBJ2-7, with a possible D match to TRBD2 (6 bases). The CDR3 is made up of 14 amino acids. Trimming shortened V by 3 bases and J by 3 bases, and 15 bases separated the two germline ends. Germline V CDR1 and CDR2: GTSNPN, SVGIG (reference sequence). The CDR3 DNA sequence: TGTGCCTGGAGGATTCCGACGGAGGGCTACGAGCAGTACTTC. Protein product: CAWRIPTEGYEQYF.

This rearrangement joins TRBV29-1 to TRBJ2-1; D gene ambiguous. CDR1 SQVTM and CDR2 ANQGSEA come from the germline V gene. The CDR3 length is 14 residues. The V end lost 2 bases, the J end lost 4 bases, and 12 bases lay between the germline ends. The CDR3 loop reads CSVELLASYNEQFF. The CDR3 DNA follows: TGCAGCGTTGAACTGTTGGCTAGTTACAATGAGCAGTTCTTC.

In regard to this clonotype: The CDR3 carries no conserved terminal phenylalanine or tryptophan, so it likely arises from a read error. The gene calls are TRBV4-3 and TRBJ1-6; D gene uncertain. From germline, CDR1 is LGHNA and CDR2 YSLEER. V lost 0 bases, J lost 10 bases, and 13 bases lay in between. CDR3 length: 15 amino acids. The CDR3 here is CASSQERTFLSPLHV. As DNA, the CDR3 is TGCGCCAGCAGCCAAGAACGTACCTTTCTCTCACCCCTCCACGTT.

This chain connects TRBV30 to TRBJ1-6; no definite D call. V was pared by 1 base and J by 5 bases, with 3 bases between. The CDR3 loop spans 12 amino acids. Per the germline V gene, CDR1 is GTSNPN and CDR2 is SVGIG (reference sequence). CDR3 sequence: CAWSGDNSPLHF. CDR3 DNA: TGTGCCTGGAGTGGGGATAATTCACCCCTCCACTTT.